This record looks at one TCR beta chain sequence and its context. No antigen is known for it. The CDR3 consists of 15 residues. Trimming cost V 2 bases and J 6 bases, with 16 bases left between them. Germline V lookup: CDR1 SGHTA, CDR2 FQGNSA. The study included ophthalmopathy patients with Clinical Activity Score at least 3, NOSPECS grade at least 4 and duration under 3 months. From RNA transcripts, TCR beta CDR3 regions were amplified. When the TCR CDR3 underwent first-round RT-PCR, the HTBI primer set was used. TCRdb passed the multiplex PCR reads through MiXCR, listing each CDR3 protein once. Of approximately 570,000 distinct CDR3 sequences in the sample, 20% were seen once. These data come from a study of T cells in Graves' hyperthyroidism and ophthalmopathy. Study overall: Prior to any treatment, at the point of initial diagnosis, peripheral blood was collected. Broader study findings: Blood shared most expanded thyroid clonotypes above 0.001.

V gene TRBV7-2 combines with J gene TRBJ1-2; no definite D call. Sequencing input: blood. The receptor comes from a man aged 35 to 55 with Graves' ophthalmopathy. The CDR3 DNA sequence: TGTGCCAGCAGCTTAACGGTCAAAACGGGCAATGGCTACACCTTC. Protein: CASSLTVKTGNGYTF.